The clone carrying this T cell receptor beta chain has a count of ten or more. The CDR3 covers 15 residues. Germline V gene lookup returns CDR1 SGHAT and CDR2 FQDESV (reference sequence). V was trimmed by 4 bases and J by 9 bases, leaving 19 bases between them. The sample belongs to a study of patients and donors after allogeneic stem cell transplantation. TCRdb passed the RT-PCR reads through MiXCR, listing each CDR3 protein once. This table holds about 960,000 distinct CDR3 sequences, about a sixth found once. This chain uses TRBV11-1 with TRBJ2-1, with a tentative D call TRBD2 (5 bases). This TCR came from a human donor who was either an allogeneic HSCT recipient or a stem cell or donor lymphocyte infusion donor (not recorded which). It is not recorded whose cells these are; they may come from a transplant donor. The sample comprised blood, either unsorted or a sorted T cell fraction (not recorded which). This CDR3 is CASSYLVANLGEQFF. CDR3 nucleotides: TGTGCCAGCAGCTACCTAGTAGCGAATTTGGGTGAGCAGTTCTTC.